The entry below gives a single TCR beta chain sequence along with its context. What it binds is not known. A read error may produce the germline difference seen at one junction end. The protocol was immunoSEQ multiplex PCR, while the TCRdb copy is restricted to in-frame clones and leaves out a portion. The profile covers approximately 74,000 clones, with 65% to 85% appearing a single time and 2.5% to 3.5% taken by the ten largest. The data were taken from a study of T cell responses to AZD1222 COVID-19 vaccine. Whole-study results and caveats: Donor demographics were predominantly white British with a female majority; clonal diversity may be underestimated. The breadth and depth of Spike-specific TCRs increased once two AZD1222 doses had been given.

The receptor was derived from an adult in good health. This sample comprised peripheral blood, obtained on day 0 of AZD1222 vaccination.

The CDR3 nucleotides are TGTGCTAGCAGCTCTAGCCCTTTCCAAGAGACCCAGTACTTC. It translates to CASSSSPFQETQYF. J is TRBJ2-5 and V is TRBV7-7; possible D gene TRBD2, 5 bases. The length of the CDR3 is 14 residues. Germline CDR1 reads SSHAT; CDR2 reads FNYEAQ (reference sequence).